What follows are 22 T cell receptor beta chains derived from one specimen sequenced in a study of post-analysis software for immune sequencing data. Unique molecular identifiers had been added to the TCR beta cDNA libraries. TCRdb recomputed calls from the PCR reads with MiXCR, one row per CDR3 protein. The table lists around 250,000 distinct CDR3 sequences, 30% to 45% of them singletons. These TCRs' antigens remain unknown. General observations from the study: Five TRBV segments occurring more often in patients than controls included TRBV5-6, TRBV5-1 and TRBV20-1.

The sequencing input was blood. All receptors come from a girl aged 5-17 years with multiple sclerosis.

Note on this clonotype: Relative to the germline gene, one junction end is altered; a read error may explain this. For the CDR3, the DNA is TGCGCCAGCAGCTTAGGCAGCTCTGGGGCCAACGTCCCGACTTTC. Its translation: CASSLGSSGANVPTF. The rearrangement uses TRBV5-1 and TRBJ2-6; perhaps TRBD1 as D (5 bases). The germline CDR1 and CDR2 sequences are SGHRS and YFSETQ. The CDR3 totals 15 residues.

This clonotype appeared many times. V gene TRBV2 combines with J gene TRBJ2-3; 8 nucleotides align to TRBD2. V dropped 6 bases and J dropped 0; count of bases not matched to a gene: 2. The CDR3 contains 14 residues. Germline V CDR1 and CDR2: SNHLY, FYNNEI. The CDR3 spells CASSSGGSTDTQYF. The DNA of the CDR3 is TGTGCCAGCAGCTCGGGGGGGAGCACAGATACGCAGTATTTT. Filled out from reference TRBV2 and TRBJ2-3, the complete variable domain reads EPEVTQTPSHQVTQMGQEVILRCVPISNHLYFYWYRQILGQKVEFLVSFYNNEISEKSEIFDDQFSVERPDGSNFTLKIRSTKLEDSAMYFCASSSGGSTDTQYFGPGTRLTVL.

This clonotype was counted many times. The V gene is TRBV4-1, the J gene TRBJ2-4; 12 positions match TRBD2. V lost 3 bases to trimming and J lost 2 bases; unmatched junction nucleotides: 5. The CDR3 loop spans 17 amino acids. In germline, CDR1 is MGHRA, CDR2 YSYEKL. The CDR3: CASSHGLAGTTKNIQYF. The CDR3 nucleotides are TGCGCCAGCAGCCATGGACTAGCGGGGACGACCAAAAACATTCAGTACTTC.

This clonotype has a count of ten or more. The chain recombines TRBV24-1 with TRBJ1-1; TRBD1 might be the D (6 bases). V was shortened by 2 bases and J by 10 bases, with 10 bases between the two germline ends. The germline V gene has CDR1 KGHDR and CDR2 SFDVKD. This CDR3 has 12 amino acids. DNA of the CDR3: TGTGCCACCAGTGATTCGACAGGAATAGCTTTCTTT. It encodes CATSDSTGIAFF.

The sample holds many counts of this clonotype. This chain connects TRBV7-9 to TRBJ2-3; TRBD2 matches 7 bases. The CDR3 sequence is 16 residues long. V dropped 1 base and J dropped 5; count of bases not matched to a gene: 9. Germline CDR1 reads SEHNR; CDR2 reads FQNEAQ (reference sequence). The CDR3 DNA sequence: TGTGCCAGCAGCTTAGTTGCGGGGCCGGGAGGAGATACGCAGTATTTT. It codes for CASSLVAGPGGDTQYF.

The chain combines TRBV7-6 with TRBJ1-1; 8 bases are a match to TRBD1. The germline gives CDR1 SGHVS, CDR2 FNYEAQ. V gave up 3 bases and J gave up 5 bases; unmatched junction bases: 23. CDR3 length equals 20 residues. CDR3 nucleotides: TGTGCCAGCAGCTTCTCTAGGGCCGGAGGACAGGGTACCCGATTAACTGAAGCTTTCTTT. It encodes CASSFSRAGGQGTRLTEAFF.

The V call is TRBV7-2, the J call TRBJ1-1; possibly TRBD1 for D (5 bases). Trimming pared 4 bases from V and 0 bases from J, leaving 12 bases between. The CDR3 is 15 amino acids. Looked up from germline, CDR1 is SGHTA and CDR2 is FQGNSA. CDR3 in amino acids: CASSSREGLNTEAFF. In nucleotides, the CDR3 is TGTGCCAGCAGCTCGCGCGAGGGGTTGAACACTGAAGCTTTCTTT. Full variable domain (outside the CDR3, taken from reference TRBV7-2 and TRBJ1-1): GAGVSQSPSNKVTEKGKDVELRCDPISGHTALYWYRQSLGQGLEFLIYFQGNSAPDKSGLPSDRFSAERTGGSVSTLTIQRTQQEDSAVYLCASSSREGLNTEAFFGQGTRLTVV.

Concerning this clonotype: The CDR3 carries no conserved terminal phenylalanine or tryptophan, so it likely arises from a read error. The DNA is omitted, as the CDR3 cannot be located on it reliably, and the CDR3 follows TCRdb's listing. The V and J genes are TRBV5-1 and TRBJ2-6. The CDR3 contains 16 residues when both ends are counted. Per germline, CDR1 SGHRS and CDR2 YFSETQ. This CDR3 reads CASSFGQNSGANVLPI.

The sample holds many counts of this clonotype. This chain links TRBV5-5 with TRBJ2-4; possibly TRBD2 for D (5 bases). CDR1 is SGHKS, CDR2 YYEKEE, per germline (reference sequence). V was shortened by 2 bases and J by 9 bases, with 15 bases between the two germline ends. The CDR3 is made up of 14 amino acids. This CDR3 reads CASSFTGIRGIQYF. The CDR3 coding sequence is TGTGCCAGCAGCTTTACCGGGATCCGGGGCATTCAGTACTTC.

The sample holds a few counts of this clonotype. The J gene is TRBJ2-4, the V gene TRBV5-5; D may be TRBD1 (5 bases). Germline loops: CDR1 SGHKS, CDR2 YYEKEE (reference sequence). The germline V and J ends were trimmed by 0 bases and 5 bases, with 9 bases remaining between them. This CDR3 spans 14 amino acids. CDR3 sequence reads: CASSLARGENIQYF. The CDR3 DNA is TGTGCCAGCAGCTTGGCAAGGGGCGAAAACATTCAGTACTTC.

This sequence joins TRBV5-1 and TRBJ1-1; 9 bases match TRBD1. Germline V gene data show CDR1 as SGHRS and CDR2 as YFSETQ. This CDR3 comprises 16 residues. V lost 4 bases, J lost 1 base, and 8 bases stayed unmatched. The CDR3 reads CASSLIATGGNTEAFF. DNA of the CDR3: TGCGCCAGCAGCCTTATTGCGACAGGGGGGAACACTGAAGCTTTCTTT.

As for this clonotype: Since a much larger clone is just one base distant, this may be a read error. The chain carries TRBV3-1 and TRBJ2-4, with D tentatively TRBD2 (6 bases). V lost 3 bases to trimming and J lost 11 bases, with 17 bases between them. CDR3 size: 14 residues. CDR1 and CDR2 from the germline V gene are LGHDT and YNNKEL (reference sequence). The CDR3 reads CASSQGGPGDVQYF. The CDR3, as DNA: TGTGCCAGCAGCCAGGGAGGCCCGGGGGACGTTCAGTACTTC.

This clonotype was detected only a few times. The chain carries TRBV12-5 and TRBJ2-1; 9 positions agree with TRBD2. The CDR3 has 17 amino acids. Germline V gene lookup returns CDR1 LGHNT and CDR2 FRNRAP. The V segment lost 1 base and the J segment 7 bases; nucleotides outside the gene matches: 11. CDR3 sequence (DNA): TGTGCTAGTGGTTTGGGGACCGGGACTAGCACCGTGAATGAGCAGTTCTTC. Its protein is CASGLGTGTSTVNEQFF.

The table lists this clonotype with a few counts. A clone one base away is much larger, so this may be a read error. J is TRBJ1-2 and V is TRBV5-1, with D perhaps matching TRBD1 (5 bases). V lost 7 bases and J lost 4, with 17 bases in between. Germline assignment: CDR1 SGHRS and CDR2 YFSETQ. The CDR3 is 14 amino acids. The CDR3 reads CASGDGTGGYGYTF. The CDR3 nucleotides are TGCGCCAGCGGCGATGGGACGGGCGGCTATGGCTACACCTTC.

There are a few counts of this clonotype. The chain is built from TRBV15 and TRBJ2-4; D remains ambiguous. The CDR3 has 11 amino acids. V lost 0 bases to trimming and J lost 9 bases, with 3 bases between them. CDR1 and CDR2 from the germline V gene are LNHNV and YYDKDF (reference sequence). Here the CDR3 reads CATSRDFIQYF. The CDR3 nucleotides are TGTGCCACCAGCAGAGATTTCATTCAGTACTTC. Drawing the rest from reference TRBV15 and TRBJ2-4, the complete variable domain is DAMVIQNPRYQVTQFGKPVTLSCSQTLNHNVMYWYQQKSSQAPKLLFHYYDKDFNNEADTPDNFQSRRPNTSFCFLDIRSPGLGDTAMYLCATSRDFIQYFGAGTRLSVL.

This clonotype was counted at least ten times. The rearrangement joins TRBV2 to TRBJ2-3; D is ambiguous. Germline assignment: CDR1 SNHLY and CDR2 FYNNEI. The CDR3 extends over 12 amino acids. The V end was cut by 6 bases, the J end by 4 bases, with 8 bases between. The CDR3 DNA sequence: TGTGCCAGCAGCTACGCCCCAGATACGCAGTATTTT. Translated, it gives CASSYAPDTQYF.

This clonotype has at least ten counts. The chain links TRBV20-1 to TRBJ2-1; TRBD2 might be the D (6 bases). CDR3 length: 14 residues. V lost 0 bases, J lost 9 bases, and 15 bases lay in between. Looked up from germline, CDR1 is DFQATT and CDR2 is SNEGSKA (reference sequence). CDR3 residues: CSAREIALGGEQFF. The CDR3 nucleotides read TGCAGTGCTAGAGAAATAGCCCTGGGGGGTGAGCAGTTCTTC.

This clonotype came up many times. The genes are TRBV12-3 or TRBV12-4 and TRBJ1-6, with D perhaps TRBD1 (5 bases). Trimming left V 3 bases short and J 10 bases short, with 13 bases between. This CDR3 has 14 amino acids. The CDR3 nucleotides are TGTGCCAGCAGTTTTCCGGGGGATGGGTCACCCCTCCACTTT. It translates to CASSFPGDGSPLHF.

V and J are TRBV6-5 and TRBJ1-4; D not certain. CDR1 is MNHEY, CDR2 SVGAGI, per germline. The CDR3 spans 14 residues. V lost 9 bases and J lost 0, with 11 bases in between. In DNA, the CDR3 is TGTGCCAGTTCGGCTACTGCAACTAATGAAAAACTGTTTTTT. It yields the protein CASSATATNEKLFF.

This clonotype was found a few times. A read error is possible here, since a much larger clone lies one base away. V and J are TRBV12-3 or TRBV12-4 and TRBJ2-7; no clear D gene. CDR3 size: 13 residues. Trimming left V 6 bases short and J 7 bases short, with 16 bases between. CDR3 region: CASSPRSDNEQYF. The CDR3 coding sequence is TGTGCCAGCAGCCCGAGATCAGACAATGAGCAGTACTTC.

This clonotype has ten or more counts. The J gene is TRBJ2-4, the V gene TRBV9; TRBD2 aligns across 11 bases. Germline V gene sequence: CDR1 SGDLS, CDR2 YYNGEE. Trimming cost V 4 bases and J 4 bases; bases outside gene matches: 10. The CDR3 contains 17 residues. The CDR3 region is CASSPPTTSGEKNIQYF. DNA of the CDR3: TGTGCCAGCAGCCCGCCGACGACTAGCGGGGAAAAAAACATTCAGTACTTC.

Ten or more counts support this clonotype. The rearrangement joins TRBV28 to TRBJ2-3; D is perhaps TRBD1 (6 bases). Trimming removed 6 bases from V and 3 bases from J, with 10 bases in between. Germline CDR1 MDHEN, CDR2 SYDVKM. The CDR3 length is 13 residues. CDR3 amino acids: CASSRTVTDTQYF. The CDR3 DNA follows: TGTGCCAGCAGCCGGACAGTTACAGATACGCAGTATTTT.